These 14 T cell receptor beta chains came from one sample sequenced in a study of shared clonotypes between healthy human individuals. Produced via immunoSEQ multiplex PCR; TCRdb's table is partial and in-frame only. The sample lists 2 million to 2.5 million clones, roughly 93% seen once, with about 0.37% in the top ten. Sequenced input: naive CD4+ T cells from PBMCs. Subset noted: CD45RA+ positively selected. Every receptor here comes from a man between 18 and 35 years old in good health. Some clones in this sample may be carry-over from other donors' samples.

This clone was observed once. The chain uses TRBV28 and TRBJ2-7; D may correspond to TRBD1 or TRBD2 (5 bases each). The CDR3 is made up of 15 amino acids. V was clipped by 2 bases and J by 2 bases, with 13 bases between them. CDR1 and CDR2 (germline): MDHEN, SYDVKM. CDR3 residues: CASSLIGTATYEQYF. The CDR3 DNA reads TGTGCCAGCAGTTTAATCGGGACCGCAACCTACGAGCAGTACTTC.

This chain joins TRBV11-2 and TRBJ2-2, with D possibly being TRBD1 or TRBD2 (5 bases each). CDR1 SGHAT and CDR2 FQNNGV come from the germline V gene. This CDR3 spans 13 amino acids. Trimming shortened V by 4 bases and J by 5 bases, and 8 bases separated the two germline ends. CDR3 amino acids: CASSWDGTGELFF. The DNA for the CDR3 is TGTGCCAGCAGCTGGGACGGAACCGGGGAGCTGTTTTTT.

This clone was observed a handful of times. The J gene is TRBJ1-1, the V gene TRBV5-1; 8 bases are a match to TRBD1. Trimming removed 2 bases from V and 5 bases from J; junction bases left unmatched: 2. The CDR3 contains 13 residues. Germline values: CDR1 SGHRS, CDR2 YFSETQ. In DNA, the CDR3 is TGCGCCAGCAGCTTATACAGGGGGACTGAAGCTTTCTTT. Amino acids: CASSLYRGTEAFF.

The V gene is TRBV18, the J gene TRBJ1-1; maybe TRBD1 (6 bases). The CDR3 covers 18 residues. CDR1 and CDR2 from the germline V gene are KGHSH and LQKENI. V shed 4 bases and J shed 1 base, with 22 bases lying between them. The CDR3 region has the DNA TGTGCCAGCTCACTCAAGGCGGCGGGGGCAGAAAAGAACACTGAAGCTTTCTTT. It is translated as CASSLKAAGAEKNTEAFF. Together with reference TRBV18 and TRBJ1-1, the CDR3 gives the full variable domain: NAGVMQNPRHLVRRRGQEARLRCSPMKGHSHVYWYRQLPEEGLKFMVYLQKENIIDESGMPKERFSAEFPKEGPSILRIQQVVRGDSAAYFCASSLKAAGAEKNTEAFFGQGTRLTVV.

The V and J genes are TRBV2 and TRBJ2-7; 8 bases fit TRBD2. J gave up 1 base and V 6 bases, and 5 bases lay outside the gene matches. CDR1 is SNHLY and CDR2 is FYNNEI in the germline V gene. The CDR3 is 14 residues long. CDR3 nucleotides: TGTGCCAGCAGGGAGCGGGAGTCTTCCTACGAGCAGTACTTC. The encoded protein is CASRERESSYEQYF.

This chain joins TRBV30 and TRBJ1-4; 8 bases fit TRBD1. The J segment lost 8 bases and the V segment lost 6 bases, leaving 11 bases of the junction unmatched. Germline V CDR1 and CDR2: GTSNPN, SVGIG (reference sequence). This CDR3 region has 14 residues. The CDR3 DNA reads as TGTGCCTGCTCTTACAGGGGGGAAGGGGAAAAACTGTTTTTT. It specifies CACSYRGEGEKLFF.

This chain uses TRBV6-5 with TRBJ1-2; TRBD1 might be the D (6 bases). Germline V CDR1 and CDR2: MNHEY, SVGAGI. V lost 4 bases and J lost 8, with 20 bases in between. The length of the CDR3 is 15 residues. DNA of the CDR3: TGTGCCAGCAGTTCCTCCGGGACACATCGACGGGGCTACACCTTC. It specifies CASSSSGTHRRGYTF.

The J gene is TRBJ2-1, the V gene TRBV28, with 7 bases aligning to TRBD1. In germline, CDR1 is MDHEN, CDR2 SYDVKM. The CDR3 is 11 amino acids. The V segment lost 5 bases and the J segment 15 bases; nucleotides outside the gene matches: 7. As DNA, the CDR3 is TGTGCCAGCAGTCTAGACAGGGTATTGTTCTTC. Protein sequence: CASSLDRVLFF.

J is TRBJ2-7 and V is TRBV4-1; no clear D gene. Germline lookup yields CDR1 MGHRA and CDR2 YSYEKL. CDR3 length equals 14 residues. Deletions cut 0 bases from V and 2 bases from J, with 8 bases between. The CDR3 DNA sequence: TGCGCCAGCAGCCAAGAGTTCGCTCCCTACGAGCAGTACTTC. This codes for CASSQEFAPYEQYF.

Here the CDR3 reads CASSWGRVDSPLHF. The CDR3, as DNA: TGTGCCAGCAGTTGGGGCAGGGTGGATTCACCCCTCCACTTT. V is TRBV6-5 and J is TRBJ1-6; a possible D gene is TRBD1 (5 bases). The CDR3 extends over 14 amino acids. Looked up from germline, CDR1 is MNHEY and CDR2 is SVGAGI. V lost 4 bases and J lost 8, with 12 bases in between.

The chain uses TRBV19 and TRBJ2-7; 8 nucleotides line up with TRBD1. Germline CDR1 and CDR2: LNHDA and SQIVND (reference sequence). This CDR3 spans 15 amino acids. The V gene end was trimmed by 4 bases and the J gene end by 5 bases; junction bases not matched to a gene: 10. The CDR3 loop is CASSKLQGVNNEQYF. In nucleotides, the CDR3 is TGTGCCAGTAGTAAATTACAGGGGGTCAACAACGAGCAGTACTTC.

The V and J genes are TRBV5-8 and TRBJ1-5; D remains ambiguous. The germline V gene has CDR1 SGHTS and CDR2 YDEGEE. The CDR3 runs to 16 residues. V lost 2 bases to trimming and J lost 2 bases, with 14 bases between them. The CDR3 DNA sequence: TGTGCCAGCAGCTTACCCATGTCGCTTGGCAATCAGCCCCAGCATTTT. The encoded protein is CASSLPMSLGNQPQHF.

Remarks on this clone: This CDR3 is also generated by other DNA sequences in the sample. The V call is TRBV5-4, the J call TRBJ2-1, with D perhaps TRBD2 (6 bases). Per germline, CDR1 SGHNT and CDR2 YYREEE (reference sequence). V lost 1 base to trimming and J lost 1 base, with 9 bases between them. CDR3 length equals 15 residues. CDR3 residues: CASSLPGGSYNEQFF. The CDR3 DNA reads TGTGCCAGCAGCTTGCCCGGGGGTTCCTACAATGAGCAGTTCTTC. Drawing the rest from reference TRBV5-4 and TRBJ2-1, the complete variable domain is ETGVTQSPTHLIKTRGQQVTLRCSSQSGHNTVSWYQQALGQGPQFIFQYYREEENGRGNFPPRFSGLQFPNYSSELNVNALELDDSALYLCASSLPGGSYNEQFFGPGTRLTVL.

The chain carries TRBV5-1 and TRBJ2-6, with 7 nucleotides matching TRBD1. In germline, CDR1 is SGHRS, CDR2 YFSETQ. CDR3 length: 18 amino acids. The ends lost 0 bases at V and 1 base at J; junction bases unmatched: 7. This CDR3 is CASSLAGDRVSGANVLTF. Here the CDR3 DNA reads TGCGCCAGCAGCTTGGCCGGGGACAGAGTGTCTGGGGCCAACGTCCTGACTTTC.